These T cell receptor beta chains were read from a single sample in a study of T cell changes during pregnancy in multiple sclerosis. Only in-frame clones appear in the TCRdb table, and some are missing; sequencing was by immunoSEQ multiplex PCR. The profile shows 99,000 or so clones, approximately 93% of them singletons. The sample in question was peripheral blood, obtained after pregnancy. These receptors originate from a female donor with multiple sclerosis, enrolled in a pregnancy study. Each CDR3 is given with its conserved first and last residue. The D gene is left open where the match is weak. Size is omitted from some rows. Given values are once, few, many or a class for expanded clones.

>-|TRBV5-1|TRBJ2-7|-
CASSLAPSERLFGIYEQYF
TGCGCCAGCAGCTTGGCCCCTAGCGAGAGGCTATTCGGGATCTACGAGCAGTACTTC
>TRBD1|TRBV29-1|TRBJ1-1|few
CSVGFTGDTEAFF
TGCAGCGTTGGGTTCACAGGGGACACTGAAGCTTTCTTT
>TRBD2|TRBV28|TRBJ2-7|-
CASSLSPREGAEQYF
TGTGCCAGCAGTTTATCCCCTCGGGAGGGCGCCGAGCAGTACTTC
>TRBD2|TRBV7-9|TRBJ2-5|-
CASSEVASGAGETQYF
TGTGCCAGCAGCGAGGTGGCTAGCGGGGCCGGGGAGACCCAGTACTTC
>TRBD2|TRBV7-3|TRBJ2-3|-
CASSKGLADTQYF
TGTGCCAGCAGCAAAGGACTAGCGGATACGCAGTATTTT
>TRBD2|TRBV19|TRBJ2-7|-
CASSLGLAGSYEQYF
TGTGCCAGTAGTCTCGGACTAGCGGGTTCCTACGAGCAGTACTTC
>TRBD1|TRBV28|TRBJ2-4|-
CASSPTPGTGHRQYF
TGTGCCAGCAGCCCTACTCCCGGGACAGGTCATCGTCAGTACTTC
>-|TRBV27|TRBJ1-5|few
CASSFAGVNQPQHF
TGTGCCAGCAGTTTTGCAGGGGTCAATCAGCCCCAGCATTTT
>-|TRBV4-1|TRBJ2-2|-
CASSQAAGSTGELFF
TGCGCCAGCAGCCAAGCTGCGGGAAGCACCGGGGAGCTGTTTTTT
>-|TRBV29-1|TRBJ2-3|-
CSVSLGSGSTDTQYF
TGCAGCGTTTCCCTGGGTAGCGGTTCCACAGATACGCAGTATTTT
>-|TRBV15|TRBJ2-2|-
CATKEGGANTGELFF
TGTGCCACTAAGGAAGGGGGAGCGAACACCGGGGAGCTGTTTTTT
>TRBD2|TRBV28|TRBJ2-1|-
CASISRGIAKHSNEQFF
TGTGCCAGCATTTCGCGGGGGATAGCGAAGCATTCGAATGAGCAGTTCTTC
>TRBD2|TRBV27|TRBJ2-1|-
CASSRGSGRNNEQFF
TGTGCCAGTTCCCGGGGTAGCGGGAGGAACAATGAGCAGTTCTTC
>-|TRBV6-1|TRBJ2-7|-
CASSETGSYEQYF
TGTGCCAGCAGTGAAACAGGGTCCTACGAGCAGTACTTC
>-|TRBV19|TRBJ2-2|-
CASSIRITGELFF
TGTGCCAGTAGTATCAGAATCACCGGGGAGCTGTTTTTT
>TRBD1|TRBV28|TRBJ1-4|-
CASRDGQGETEKLFF
TGTGCCAGCAGGGACGGACAGGGAGAGACTGAAAAACTGTTTTTT
>-|TRBV5-1|TRBJ2-7|-
CASSLEGLLTFEQYF
TGCGCCAGCAGCTTGGAGGGACTTTTAACCTTCGAGCAGTACTTC
>-|TRBV6-1|TRBJ2-7|-
CASSVQPQETYEQYF
TGTGCCAGCAGTGTACAACCACAGGAGACCTACGAGCAGTACTTC
>-|TRBV4-2|TRBJ1-3|-
CASSQDRTSGNTIYF
TGTGCCAGCAGCCAAGATAGAACCTCTGGAAACACCATATATTTT
>-|TRBV6-5|TRBJ2-3|-
CASTPISGSTDTQYF
TGTGCCAGCACTCCTATAAGCGGGAGCACAGATACGCAGTATTTT
>-|TRBV4-1|TRBJ2-1|-
CASSQDLAGSPYNEQFF
TGCGCCAGCAGCCAAGATCTCGCCGGTAGCCCCTACAATGAGCAGTTCTTC
>TRBD2|TRBV28|TRBJ2-1|-
CASSAGLAGGRNEQFF
TGTGCCAGCAGTGCGGGACTAGCGGGAGGGCGCAATGAGCAGTTCTTC
>-|TRBV6-6|TRBJ1-5|-
CASSYPGDNQPQHF
TGTGCCAGCAGCTACCCGGGGGATAATCAGCCCCAGCATTTT
>-|TRBV12-5|TRBJ2-1|-
CASGFIPGTPNNEQFF
TGTGCTAGTGGTTTTATCCCCGGGACACCTAACAATGAGCAGTTCTTC
>TRBD1|TRBV5-1|TRBJ1-2|once
CASSLGQGTINYGYTF
TGCGCCAGCAGCTTGGGACAGGGGACGATTAACTATGGCTACACCTTC
>TRBD2|TRBV5-6|TRBJ2-2|-
CASSSSWTSGTGELFF
TGTGCCAGCAGCTCATCCTGGACTAGCGGCACCGGGGAGCTGTTTTTT
>TRBD1|TRBV7-9|TRBJ2-3|-
CASSLVQGVADTQYF
TGTGCCAGCAGCTTAGTCCAGGGGGTAGCAGATACGCAGTATTTT
>TRBD1|TRBV30|TRBJ2-7|once
CAWSQGVTYEQYF
TGTGCCTGGAGTCAGGGGGTCACCTACGAGCAGTACTTC
>TRBD1|TRBV5-6|TRBJ1-2|-
CASSAWTGDGYTF
TGTGCCAGCAGCGCCTGGACAGGTGATGGCTACACCTTC
>-|TRBV11-2|TRBJ1-1|-
CASSLWGRGNTEAFF
TGTGCCAGCAGCTTGTGGGGTCGGGGGAACACTGAAGCTTTCTTT
>TRBD1|TRBV11-2|TRBJ2-2|-
CASSWQGDHAGELFF
TGTGCCAGCAGCTGGCAGGGGGACCACGCCGGGGAGCTGTTTTTT
>TRBD2|TRBV30|TRBJ2-3|-
CAWSKYGGRGTDTQYF
TGTGCCTGGAGTAAGTACGGCGGGAGAGGAACAGATACGCAGTATTTT
>TRBD1|TRBV6-6|TRBJ1-2|-
CASRDGTGGTYGYTF
TGTGCCAGCAGAGACGGGACAGGGGGAACCTATGGCTACACCTTC
>-|TRBV11-2|TRBJ1-5|-
CASSRSSGQPQHF
TGTGCCAGCAGCCGATCGTCGGGGCAGCCCCAGCATTTT
>-|TRBV30|TRBJ2-1|-
CAWRQVYNEQFF
TGTGCCTGGAGACAGGTTTACAATGAGCAGTTCTTC
>-|TRBV19|TRBJ1-2|-
CASSIVGRAGYTF
TGTGCCAGTAGTATAGTGGGCAGGGCTGGCTACACCTTC
>TRBD1|TRBV28|TRBJ2-7|-
CASRSGTGGKQYF
TGTGCCAGCAGGTCCGGGACAGGGGGCAAGCAGTACTTC
>-|TRBV29-1|TRBJ2-3|-
CSVARGDTQYF
TGCAGCGTTGCGAGGGGGGATACGCAGTATTTT
>TRBD2|TRBV5-1|TRBJ2-7|-
CASSLATSGSLYEQYF
TGCGCCAGCAGCTTGGCGACTAGCGGGAGTCTCTACGAGCAGTACTTC
>-|TRBV15|TRBJ2-2|-
CATSRPESFPGELFF
TGTGCCACCAGCAGACCTGAGTCTTTCCCCGGGGAGCTGTTTTTT
>-|TRBV7-9|TRBJ2-3|-
CASSIQGTSTDTQYF
TGTGCCAGCAGCATACAGGGTACTAGCACAGATACGCAGTATTTT
>TRBD2|TRBV7-8|TRBJ2-7|-
CASSPMGRLAGDNYEQYF
TGTGCCAGCAGCCCCATGGGGAGGTTAGCGGGAGACAACTACGAGCAGTACTTC
>TRBD2|TRBV10-1|TRBJ2-7|-
CASTPGLARVEQYF
TGCGCCAGCACCCCGGGACTAGCTAGGGTCGAGCAGTACTTC
>TRBD1|TRBV19|TRBJ1-1|-
CAAKVQTGAGSTEAFF
TGTGCCGCCAAGGTACAAACAGGGGCAGGGTCGACTGAAGCTTTCTTT
>-|TRBV6-1|TRBJ2-5|-
CASRQETQYF
TGTGCCAGTAGACAAGAGACCCAGTACTTC
>-|TRBV7-9|TRBJ2-2|-
CASSLSGGHRLLGELFF
TGTGCCAGCAGCTTATCGGGCGGGCATAGGTTACTCGGGGAGCTGTTTTTT
>-|TRBV19|TRBJ1-2|-
CATGGRYGYTF
TGTGCCACCGGCGGCCGCTATGGCTACACCTTC
>-|TRBV5-1|TRBJ1-1|-
CASSFRLNTEAFF
TGCGCCAGCAGCTTTCGTTTGAACACTGAAGCTTTCTTT
>-|TRBV4-3|TRBJ2-7|-
CASSQDYPMGFGGRPYEQYF
TGCGCCAGCAGCCAGGATTACCCGATGGGGTTCGGGGGACGTCCCTACGAGCAGTACTTC
>TRBD1|TRBV28|TRBJ1-2|-
CASSRTGGPSNYGYTF
TGTGCCAGCAGTCGTACAGGGGGCCCTTCTAACTATGGCTACACCTTC